One sample yielded the 9 T cell receptor beta chains listed below, sequenced in a study of blood T cell repertoires in COVID-19. Sequencing used immunoSEQ multiplex PCR; TCRdb keeps in-frame clones, though not all of them. The table shows a few hundred thousand clones, with 65% to 90% occurring only once. Sequenced: peripheral blood. Receptors originate from a man aged 30-40 years with active or convalescent COVID-19.

The V and J genes are TRBV2 and TRBJ1-2, with TRBD1 matching 8 bases. The CDR3 is 15 amino acids. V gave up 6 bases and J gave up 4 bases; unmatched junction bases: 10. Germline V gene sequence: CDR1 SNHLY, CDR2 FYNNEI. The CDR3 DNA reads as TGTGCCAGCAGGGCAGGGGGCGCCTTGCCCTATGGCTACACCTTC. This sequence encodes CASRAGGALPYGYTF.

The CDR3 here is CASSGFVPNEDYGYTF. In DNA form, the CDR3 reads TGTGCCAGCAGCGGATTTGTACCTAACGAGGACTATGGCTACACCTTC. V usage is TRBV9 and J usage is TRBJ1-2; no reliable D call. In germline, CDR1 is SGDLS, CDR2 YYNGEE. V lost 3 bases to trimming and J lost 3 bases, with 18 bases between them. CDR3 length: 16 amino acids.

The chain is built from TRBV30 and TRBJ2-3, with a weak D call TRBD1 (5 bases). V dropped 0 bases and J dropped 0 bases, with 10 bases sitting between them. This CDR3 comprises 15 residues. Germline assignment: CDR1 GTSNPN and CDR2 SVGIG (reference sequence). The CDR3 reads CAWSVGTGSTDTQYF. CDR3 DNA: TGTGCCTGGAGTGTAGGTACAGGAAGCACAGATACGCAGTATTTT.

The V and J genes are TRBV7-9 and TRBJ1-4; TRBD1 matches at 7 bases. The CDR3 runs to 15 residues. Germline trimming cut 5 bases from V and 7 bases from J; bases unmatched to any gene: 10. The V gene's germline CDR1 is SEHNR and CDR2 FQNEAQ (reference sequence). CDR3 DNA sequence: TGTGCCAGCAGCCGACAGGGTATGTTTGTTGAAAAACTGTTTTTT. Translation gives CASSRQGMFVEKLFF.

This chain connects TRBV5-7 to TRBJ2-7; D possibly corresponds to TRBD1 (5 bases). TRBV5-7 counts as an open reading frame of uncertain function. The CDR3 covers 18 residues. V dropped 0 bases and J dropped 2 bases, with 21 bases sitting between them. CDR3 residues: CASSLEQADEKRPYEQYF. The CDR3 DNA follows: TGTGCCAGCAGCTTGGAACAGGCCGACGAAAAAAGGCCCTACGAGCAGTACTTC.

The chain recombines TRBV7-9 with TRBJ1-1; 7 positions match TRBD1. V shed 5 bases and J 2 bases; nucleotides not matched to a gene: 11. CDR1 SEHNR and CDR2 FQNEAQ come from the germline V gene (reference sequence). The length of the CDR3 is 16 residues. This CDR3 is CASSHETGSINTEAFF. Here the CDR3 DNA reads TGTGCCAGCAGCCATGAGACAGGGTCCATTAACACTGAAGCTTTCTTT.

Points on this clone: Other DNA sequences from this sample encode an identical CDR3 as well. This chain uses TRBV7-3 with TRBJ2-2; D gene unclear. Germline CDR1 is SGHTA and CDR2 is FQGTGA. CDR3 size: 13 residues. Trimming took off 5 bases at V and 0 bases at J, with 4 bases between the two ends. The CDR3 protein is CASSPSNTGELFF. The CDR3 nucleotides are TGTGCCAGCAGCCCCTCGAACACCGGGGAGCTGTTTTTT.

The rearrangement uses TRBV15 and TRBJ2-1; 13 bases match TRBD2. Germline CDR1 and CDR2: LNHNV and YYDKDF (reference sequence). CDR3 size: 15 residues. With 1 base clipped from V and 6 bases from J, the junction kept 0 bases outside the gene matches. This chain's CDR3 is CATSRGTSGGNEQFF. CDR3 bases: TGTGCCACCAGCAGAGGGACTAGCGGGGGCAATGAGCAGTTCTTC.

The chain recombines TRBV7-6 with TRBJ1-5; weak D call: TRBD1 (5 bases). The ends were cut back, 4 bases at V and 6 bases at J, with 16 bases in the middle. Germline values: CDR1 SGHVS, CDR2 FNYEAQ. The CDR3 extends over 15 amino acids. For the CDR3, the DNA is TGTGCCAGCAGCTCCAGCACGGGTAGGGGTCAGCCCCAGCATTTT. Amino acid sequence: CASSSSTGRGQPQHF.